The source of this T cell receptor beta chain is a study of blood T cell repertoires in COVID-19. Study context: From the United States, Italy and Spain came samples of acute and convalescent COVID-19. T cells, B-cell-depleted T cells, or PBMCs provided the cDNA or gDNA that served as material.

Per the original methods: Quantification of nucleated cells was approximated via reference gene primer amplification. Only in-frame clones appear in the TCRdb table, and some are missing; sequencing was by immunoSEQ multiplex PCR. That table supplies the V and J calls and clone size; D and trimming were determined from the DNA. The sample has about 230,000 clones, more than 75% seen once; the top ten hold around 0.97%. The CDR3 is 17 residues long. With 0 bases clipped from V and 4 bases from J, the junction kept 7 bases outside the gene matches. CDR1 and CDR2 (germline): SGHTA, FQGNSA. V and J are TRBV7-2 and TRBJ1-3, with 9 bases matching TRBD1. The sequencing input was peripheral blood. The sequence was collected from a man aged 35 to 55 with acute or convalescent COVID-19. The CDR3 spells CASSLAGQGFNGNTIYF. For the CDR3, the DNA is TGTGCCAGCAGCTTAGCCGGACAGGGGTTCAACGGAAACACCATATATTTT.